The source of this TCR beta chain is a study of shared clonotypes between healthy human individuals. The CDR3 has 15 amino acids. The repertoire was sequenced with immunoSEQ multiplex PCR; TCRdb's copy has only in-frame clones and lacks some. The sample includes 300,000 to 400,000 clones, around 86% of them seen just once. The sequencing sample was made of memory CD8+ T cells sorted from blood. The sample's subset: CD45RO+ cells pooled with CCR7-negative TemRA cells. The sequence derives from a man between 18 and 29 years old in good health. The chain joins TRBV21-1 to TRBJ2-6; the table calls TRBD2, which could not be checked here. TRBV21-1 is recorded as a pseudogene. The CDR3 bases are TGTGCCAGCAGCCCTCTTTCCCCTGGGGCCAACGTCCTGACTTTC. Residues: CASSPLSPGANVLTF.